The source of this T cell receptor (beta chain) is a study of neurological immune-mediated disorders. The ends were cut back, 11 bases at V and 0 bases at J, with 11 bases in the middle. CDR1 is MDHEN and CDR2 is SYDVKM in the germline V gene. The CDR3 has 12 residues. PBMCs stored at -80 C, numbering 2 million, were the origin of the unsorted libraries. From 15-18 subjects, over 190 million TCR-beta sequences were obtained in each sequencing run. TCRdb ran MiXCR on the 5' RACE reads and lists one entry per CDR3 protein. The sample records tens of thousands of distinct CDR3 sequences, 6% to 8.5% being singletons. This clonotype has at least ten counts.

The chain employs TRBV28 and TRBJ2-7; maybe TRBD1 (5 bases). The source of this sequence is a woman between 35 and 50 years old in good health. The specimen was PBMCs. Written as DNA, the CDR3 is TGTGCCGCACAGGAAAGCTCCTACGAGCAGTACTTC. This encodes CAAQESSYEQYF.